Below, 25 T cell receptor beta chains from the same sample are listed, as sequenced in a study of T-cell reconstitution after alpha-beta-depleted transplantation in children. During its preparation, the TCRbeta library received unique molecular identifiers. Via MiXCR, TCRdb re-called the PCR reads, giving one row per CDR3 protein. The repertoire includes 700,000 to 950,000 distinct CDR3 sequences, approximately 15% of them detected once, and just under 5% sits in the top ten. The source was PBMCs, mostly from graft donor cells, collected 360 days after TCRalphabeta/CD19-depleted stem cell transplant. These receptors originate from a male patient between 5 and 17 years old who had a stem cell transplant for acute lymphoblastic leukemia, so the T cells may come from the graft donor.

The chain recombines TRBV5-1 with TRBJ2-7; 7 bases fit TRBD1. There are 14 residues in the CDR3. The germline V gene encodes CDR1 SGHRS and CDR2 YFSETQ. J gave up 7 bases and V 3 bases, and 10 bases lay outside the gene matches. CDR3 DNA sequence: TGCGCCAGCAGCTATATCAGGGGGAACAAAGAGCAGTACTTC. Its protein is CASSYIRGNKEQYF.

The chain joins TRBV3-1 to TRBJ1-2; tentatively, D is TRBD1 (6 bases). This CDR3 is 15 amino acids long. With 1 base removed from V and 2 bases from J, the gap between germline ends came to 11 bases. Germline V gene lookup returns CDR1 LGHDT and CDR2 YNNKEL (reference sequence). CDR3 protein: CASSQGSGQNYGYTF. The DNA for the CDR3 is TGTGCCAGCAGCCAAGGCTCGGGACAAAACTATGGCTACACCTTC.

There are many counts of this clonotype. The chain combines TRBV9 with TRBJ2-2; 11 bases match TRBD2. The J segment lost 7 bases and the V segment lost 3 bases, leaving 11 bases of the junction unmatched. Germline V CDR1 and CDR2: SGDLS, YYNGEE. The CDR3 has 17 amino acids. The CDR3 DNA reads TGTGCCAGCAGCGGAGTAGCGGGAGGGGTGAAGAGCGGGGAGCTGTTTTTT. Translated, it gives CASSGVAGGVKSGELFF.

The chain is built from TRBV12-3 or TRBV12-4 and TRBJ2-7; the D gene is possibly TRBD2 (6 bases). CDR3 length equals 19 residues. Deletions cut 5 bases from V and 0 bases from J, with 26 bases between. The CDR3 protein is CASSPLWGVDGGNSYEQYF. DNA for the CDR3: TGTGCCAGCAGTCCGCTGTGGGGGGTAGATGGCGGGAACTCCTACGAGCAGTACTTC.

The genes are TRBV16 and TRBJ2-7; D is unclear. Germline CDR1 reads KGHSY; CDR2 reads FQNENV. The length of the CDR3 is 13 residues. Trimming pared 0 bases from V and 4 bases from J, leaving 7 bases between. CDR3 protein: CASSQSKGYEQYF. The CDR3 DNA sequence: TGTGCCAGCAGCCAATCGAAGGGATACGAGCAGTACTTC.

This clonotype was seen more than once but under ten times. The chain joins TRBV5-1 to TRBJ1-6; 9 nucleotides agree with TRBD1. Losses at the gene ends were 5 bases for V and 10 bases for J; bases not matched to a gene: 7. This CDR3 region has 14 residues. The V gene's germline CDR1 is SGHRS and CDR2 YFSETQ. The CDR3 loop is CASSTDRGRSPLHF. As DNA, the CDR3 is TGCGCCAGCAGTACGGACAGGGGCAGATCACCCCTCCACTTT.

This clonotype showed up many times. The V gene is TRBV12-3 or TRBV12-4, the J gene TRBJ2-7, with 11 bases matching TRBD1. The CDR3 length is 14 residues. The J segment lost 3 bases and the V segment lost 6 bases, leaving 4 bases of the junction unmatched. Here the CDR3 reads CASRRTGGIYEQYF. CDR3 sequence (DNA): TGTGCCAGCAGGAGGACAGGGGGCATCTACGAGCAGTACTTC.

The chain has TRBV24-1 and TRBJ2-7, with 13 bases matching TRBD2. The CDR3 covers 16 residues. Germline V gives CDR1 KGHDR, CDR2 SFDVKD. Germline trimming cut 4 bases from V and 4 bases from J; bases unmatched to any gene: 6. CDR3 in amino acids: CATSDPTSGRMYEQYF. Written as DNA, the CDR3 is TGTGCCACCAGTGACCCGACTAGCGGGAGGATGTACGAGCAGTACTTC.

CDR3 region: CATTDDSNEKLFF. For the CDR3, the DNA is TGTGCCACGACAGACGATTCGAATGAAAAACTGTTTTTT. The chain couples TRBV12-3 or TRBV12-4 to TRBJ1-4; possibly TRBD1 for D (5 bases). V was clipped by 10 bases and J by 5 bases, with 14 bases between them. The CDR3 runs 13 residues.

This clonotype showed up just a few times. This chain uses TRBV12-3 or TRBV12-4 with TRBJ1-2, with a possible D match to TRBD1 (6 bases). Trimming cost V 6 bases and J 7 bases, with 15 bases left between them. The CDR3 runs 13 residues. CDR3 region: CASRTGFGSGYTF. The DNA of the CDR3 is TGTGCCAGCAGAACAGGGTTTGGGAGTGGCTACACCTTC.

V is TRBV4-1 and J is TRBJ1-1, with D possibly TRBD1 on 6 matching bases. The germline CDR1 and CDR2 sequences are MGHRA and YSYEKL. The CDR3 spans 15 residues. Trimming took 3 bases from V and 5 from J, leaving 16 bases between them. This CDR3 is CASSQLGHGRTEAFF. The DNA for the CDR3 is TGCGCCAGCAGCCAGTTGGGACATGGAAGAACTGAAGCTTTCTTT.

This clonotype was picked up a small number of times. V is TRBV12-3 or TRBV12-4 and J is TRBJ2-1; 11 nucleotides align to TRBD2. V shed 6 bases and J 2 bases; nucleotides not matched to a gene: 18. This CDR3 has 20 residues. The CDR3 reads CASSPHLAGGQTTPYNEQFF. The CDR3 DNA sequence: TGTGCCAGCAGCCCCCACCTAGCGGGAGGCCAAACTACTCCCTACAATGAGCAGTTCTTC.

This clonotype appeared a few times. The V gene is TRBV7-8, the J gene TRBJ2-7; 8 bases fit TRBD1. There are 15 residues in the CDR3. The V segment lost 5 bases and the J segment 3 bases; nucleotides outside the gene matches: 9. Germline V gene data show CDR1 as SGHVS and CDR2 as FQNEAQ. CDR3 residues: CASSVTGTGLYEQYF. As DNA, the CDR3 is TGTGCCAGCAGCGTCACCGGGACAGGTCTCTACGAGCAGTACTTC.

The chain carries TRBV4-1 and TRBJ2-1; 8 bases align to TRBD2. The CDR3 covers 19 residues. Germline values: CDR1 MGHRA, CDR2 YSYEKL. Germline trimming cut 3 bases from V and 2 bases from J; bases unmatched to any gene: 15. In DNA, the CDR3 is TGCGCCAGCAGCCAGAAACCGGGACTAGAATTCGGGGCCTACAATGAGCAGTTCTTC. Protein sequence: CASSQKPGLEFGAYNEQFF.

The chain couples TRBV18 to TRBJ2-3; D call uncertain. Germline CDR1 KGHSH, CDR2 LQKENI. The CDR3 has 14 residues. V lost 3 bases to trimming and J lost 3 bases, with 10 bases between them. CDR3 nucleotide sequence: TGTGCCAGCTCACCTTTTCAAACTACAGATACGCAGTATTTT. Its translation: CASSPFQTTDTQYF.

The V call is TRBV29-1, the J call TRBJ2-3, with 8 bases matching TRBD1. Germline CDR1 and CDR2: SQVTM and ANQGSEA. The J segment lost 4 bases and the V segment lost 0 bases, leaving 9 bases of the junction unmatched. This CDR3 contains 16 residues. The CDR3 nucleotides read TGCAGCGTTGAAGATCGGCGGACAGGGCGGGCAGATACGCAGTATTTT. It encodes CSVEDRRTGRADTQYF.

The chain links TRBV27 to TRBJ2-7; D may be TRBD1 (6 bases). Trimming removed 6 bases from V and 1 base from J, with 16 bases in between. CDR3 length equals 15 residues. Germline assignment: CDR1 MNHEY and CDR2 SMNVEV (reference sequence). In DNA, the CDR3 is TGTGCCAGCAGCTGGTTGAGACAGGCTTCCTACGAGCAGTACTTC. It yields the protein CASSWLRQASYEQYF.

This clonotype was seen more than once but under ten times. The rearrangement joins TRBV11-2 to TRBJ2-1; no reliable D call. Looked up from germline, CDR1 is SGHAT and CDR2 is FQNNGV. V lost 5 bases, J lost 5 bases, and 22 bases lay in between. The length of the CDR3 is 17 residues. The DNA of the CDR3 is TGTGCCAGCAGCGCCCGAACTTGGTCAATTATAGACAATGAGCAGTTCTTC. This gives the protein CASSARTWSIIDNEQFF.

This chain joins TRBV10-2 and TRBJ2-1; no clear D gene. Germline CDR1 WSHSY, CDR2 SAAADI. The CDR3 consists of 16 residues. V dropped 0 bases and J dropped 4 bases, with 13 bases sitting between them. CDR3 in amino acids: CASSESLWVTYNEQFF. The DNA of the CDR3 is TGCGCCAGCAGTGAGTCTCTGTGGGTAACGTACAATGAGCAGTTCTTC.

Details on this clonotype: The junction shows a germline mismatch at one end, possibly a read error. V usage is TRBV20-1 and J usage is TRBJ1-1; TRBD1 matches 8 bases. Germline CDR1 and CDR2: DFQATT and SNEGSKA (reference sequence). The CDR3 is 17 residues long. The CDR3 DNA follows: TGCTGTGCTAGGGGACAGGCCGCGGGAGTCTTGGGCACTGAAGCTTTCTTT. Translating gives CCARGQAAGVLGTEAFF.

The chain recombines TRBV12-3 or TRBV12-4 with TRBJ2-1; 9 bases match TRBD1. V trimming: 3 bases; J trimming: 3 bases; junction bases outside the gene matches: 3. There are 15 residues in the CDR3. CDR3 sequence: CASSFGTGFYNEQFF. As DNA, the CDR3 is TGTGCCAGCAGTTTCGGGACAGGGTTCTACAATGAGCAGTTCTTC.

The rearrangement links TRBV2 to TRBJ2-3; 8 nucleotides align to TRBD1. The CDR3 sequence is 15 residues long. CDR1 and CDR2 from the germline V gene are SNHLY and FYNNEI. V lost 8 bases to trimming and J lost 1 base; unmatched junction nucleotides: 8. CDR3 nucleotides: TGTGCCAGCGTGCTCCTGGGACAGGGCACAGATACGCAGTATTTT. This codes for CASVLLGQGTDTQYF. The whole variable domain, filled in from reference TRBV2 and TRBJ2-3, reads EPEVTQTPSHQVTQMGQEVILRCVPISNHLYFYWYRQILGQKVEFLVSFYNNEISEKSEIFDDQFSVERPDGSNFTLKIRSTKLEDSAMYFCASVLLGQGTDTQYFGPGTRLTVL.

This clonotype was counted only a few times. This chain links TRBV4-2 with TRBJ2-3; 13 bases match TRBD2. The J segment lost 1 base and the V segment lost 3 bases, leaving 1 base of the junction unmatched. CDR1 and CDR2 (germline): LGHNA, YNFKEQ. The CDR3 runs 16 residues. In DNA, the CDR3 is TGTGCCAGCAGCCAGGGGACTAGCGGGGGCACAGATACGCAGTATTTT. As protein: CASSQGTSGGTDTQYF.

This chain uses TRBV11-2 with TRBJ2-7; D could derive from TRBD1 or TRBD2 (6 bases each). CDR1 and CDR2 from the germline V gene are SGHAT and FQNNGV. The V and J ends lost 2 bases and 3 bases respectively, with 17 bases between them. This CDR3 comprises 16 residues. The DNA for the CDR3 is TGTGCCAGCAGCTTAAGCATCAAGGGGGGCTACTACGAGCAGTACTTC. Amino acid sequence: CASSLSIKGGYYEQYF.

The chain recombines TRBV5-6 with TRBJ2-1; the match to TRBD2 covers 8 bases. The J segment lost 8 bases and the V segment lost 0 bases, leaving 13 bases of the junction unmatched. This CDR3 has 17 amino acids. From germline, CDR1 is SGHDT and CDR2 YYEEEE. The CDR3 sequence: CASSLAPGSGSRYEQFF. CDR3 DNA: TGTGCCAGCAGCTTGGCCCCGGGGAGCGGGAGTCGCTATGAGCAGTTCTTC.